This T cell receptor (beta chain) was captured by sequencing in a study of T cell responses to AZD1222 COVID-19 vaccine. On this clone: Its cognate antigen is unknown.

V lost 2 bases and J 1 base, leaving 11 bases between the germline ends. CDR3 length equals 15 residues. Germline V lookup: CDR1 LGHNA, CDR2 YNFKEQ. Libraries were prepared by immunoSEQ multiplex PCR; TCRdb keeps only in-frame clonotypes and omits some of them. The sample lists fewer than 150,000 clones, over 75% occurring once. Study-level findings and limits: Per reports, nearly half of all spike-specific TCRs target regions that are unmutated in variants. White British people made up most donors, females outnumbered males, and clonal diversity was possibly underestimated. Spike-specific TCR breadth and depth rose after two AZD1222 doses. Baseline seropositivity occurred in only six AZD1222 recipients.

This chain connects TRBV4-2 to TRBJ2-5; TRBD1 might be the D (5 bases). This receptor was obtained from an adult who received the AZD1222 COVID-19 vaccine. This sample comprised peripheral blood, obtained 28 days after the second AZD1222 dose. CDR3 DNA: TGTGCCAGCAGCCAAATTGGGGCCGTCCAAGAGACCCAGTACTTC. This codes for CASSQIGAVQETQYF.